Listed below are T cell receptor beta chains from one sample, sequenced in a study of T cell responses to AZD1222 COVID-19 vaccine. The protocol was immunoSEQ multiplex PCR, while the TCRdb copy is restricted to in-frame clones and leaves out a portion. The sample lists about 97,000 clones, about 82% seen once, with over 1.2% in the top ten. The sequencing here drew on peripheral blood, taken on day 0 of AZD1222 vaccination. The receptors originated from an adult in good health. CDR3s include the opening cysteine and the closing phenylalanine or tryptophan. The D gene is left open where the match is weak. Clone size is shown for a subset of rows, as once, few, many or a class of expanded clone.

V,D,size,J,CDR3,DNA
TRBV5-1,TRBD2,.,TRBJ2-3,CASSIAGLAGTDTQYF,TGCGCCAGCAGCATCGCGGGACTAGCGGGCACAGATACGCAGTATTTT
TRBV28,.,.,TRBJ2-3,CASSLGRETGFYF,TGTGCCAGCAGTTTGGGGAGGGAGACAGGATTTTATTTT
TRBV6-6,.,.,TRBJ1-5,CATREALLDQPQHF,TGTGCTACACGGGAGGCCCTGCTCGATCAGCCCCAGCATTTT
TRBV28,TRBD1,.,TRBJ1-6,CASSLTGGSPLHF,TGTGCCAGCAGTTTGACAGGGGGATCACCCCTCCACTTT
TRBV7-3,.,.,TRBJ2-3,CASSPGYTDTQYF,TGTGCCAGCAGCCCGGGATACACAGATACGCAGTATTTT
TRBV5-6,.,.,TRBJ1-2,CASSPLGGRRGYTF,TGTGCCAGCAGCCCCCTGGGGGGGCGGAGGGGCTACACCTTC
TRBV27,.,.,TRBJ2-3,CASSLSGVADTQYF,TGTGCCAGCAGTTTATCTGGGGTAGCAGATACGCAGTATTTT
TRBV13,.,.,TRBJ2-7,CASSFPRGRKGPAEQYF,TGTGCCAGCAGCTTCCCGAGGGGCCGCAAGGGACCAGCCGAGCAGTACTTC
TRBV18,.,.,TRBJ2-7,CASSPLQGPGSYEQYF,TGTGCCAGCTCACCACTTCAGGGGCCAGGGTCCTACGAGCAGTACTTC
TRBV28,TRBD1,.,TRBJ1-3,CASSLDRVNTIYF,TGTGCCAGCAGTCTTGACAGGGTAAACACCATATATTTT
TRBV6-5,.,.,TRBJ1-1,CASTRGLNTEAFF,TGTGCCAGCACGCGGGGGTTGAACACTGAAGCTTTCTTT
TRBV11-3,.,.,TRBJ1-2,CASSKDPRGNGYTF,TGTGCCAGCAGCAAAGACCCAAGGGGAAACGGCTACACCTTC
TRBV6-5,TRBD1,few,TRBJ2-7,CASRRDRAYEQYF,TGTGCCAGCAGAAGGGACAGGGCCTACGAGCAGTACTTC
TRBV6-2/TRBV6-3,.,.,TRBJ2-3,CASSLESTDTQYF,TGTGCCAGCAGTCTCGAGAGCACAGATACGCAGTATTTT
TRBV7-2,.,.,TRBJ1-2,CASSQLSGNYGYTF,TGTGCCAGCAGCCAACTTTCAGGGAACTATGGCTACACCTTC